These 10 T cell receptor beta chains originate from one sample sequenced in a study of blood T cell repertoires in COVID-19. Sequenced by immunoSEQ multiplex PCR; TCRdb stores in-frame clones only, minus some. This sample has some 55,000 clones; 90% occur once, and the top ten carry 3.1%. Sequenced: peripheral blood. These receptors were taken from a human donor in a cohort sampled during active COVID-19.

The V call is TRBV19, the J call TRBJ2-7, with a weak D call TRBD2 (5 bases). Trimming left V 2 bases short and J 3 bases short, with 14 bases between. This CDR3 has 15 amino acids. The germline V gene has CDR1 LNHDA and CDR2 SQIVND (reference sequence). The CDR3 here is CASSITYGLNYEQYV. The CDR3 bases are TGTGCCAGTAGTATAACCTACGGACTCAACTACGAGCAGTACGTC.

This clone was observed a few times. The genes are TRBV5-3 and TRBJ2-7, with 8 bases that match TRBD1. TRBV5-3 is classed as an ORF, of uncertain function. The CDR3 is 19 residues long. V gave up 3 bases and J gave up 0 bases; unmatched junction bases: 17. CDR3 in DNA: TGTGCCAGAAGCTCCATCCAAACGCGGACAGGGCTAAACTCCTACGAGCAGTACGTC. Its protein is CARSSIQTRTGLNSYEQYV.

The genes are TRBV5-6 and TRBJ2-1, with D perhaps TRBD1 (6 bases). Germline assignment: CDR1 SGHDT and CDR2 YYEEEE. The V end lost 4 bases, the J end lost 11 bases, and 13 bases lay between the germline ends. This CDR3 has 12 amino acids. The DNA for the CDR3 is TGTGCCAGCAGCGACCCAGACAGGCAGCAGTTCTTC. Its translation: CASSDPDRQQFF.

In its sample, this clone was seen once. At the DNA level, this CDR3 is encoded by other sequences in the same sample as well. CDR3: CASSPTGQLYEQYF. The CDR3 DNA reads as TGTGCCAGCAGTCCCACGGGACAACTCTACGAGCAGTACTTC. V and J are TRBV27 and TRBJ2-7; D is perhaps TRBD1 (6 bases). Germline-derived CDR1 and CDR2 are MNHEY and SMNVEV (reference sequence). The CDR3 length is 14 residues. V shed 5 bases and J shed 3 bases, with 14 bases lying between them.

This chain uses TRBV5-6 with TRBJ1-1, with a weak D call TRBD1 (6 bases). The V gene's germline CDR1 is SGHDT and CDR2 YYEEEE. Deletions cut 0 bases from V and 4 bases from J, with 7 bases between. The CDR3 loop spans 13 amino acids. Here the CDR3 reads CASSLGTVTEAFF. CDR3 nucleotides: TGTGCCAGCAGCTTGGGGACAGTCACTGAAGCTTTCTTT.

Turning to this clone: It is unclear where the CDR3 begins or ends on the DNA, so no DNA is shown, and the CDR3 is as TCRdb lists it. The chain couples TRBV6-5 to TRBJ2-4; TRBD2 is the table's D call and was not checked against the DNA. Including both end residues, the CDR3 is 15 amino acids long. The germline V gene has CDR1 MNHEY and CDR2 SVGAGI. The CDR3 here is CASSTSPRAKNIQYF.

The CDR3 DNA sequence: TGTGCCAGCTGGGGGCGGGGGACGGAGACCCAGTACTTC. Amino acid sequence: CASWGRGTETQYF. The J gene is TRBJ2-5, the V gene TRBV28; a weak D match, TRBD2 (7 bases). The CDR3 covers 13 residues. The V gene's germline CDR1 is MDHEN and CDR2 SYDVKM. V was clipped by 8 bases and J by 5 bases, with 15 bases between them.

The rearrangement joins TRBV5-1 to TRBJ2-7, with D maybe TRBD1 (6 bases). V lost 5 bases, J lost 5 bases, and 14 bases lay in between. There are 13 residues in the CDR3. Per the germline V gene, CDR1 is SGHRS and CDR2 is YFSETQ. The CDR3 coding sequence is TGCGCCAGCAGTTTACTACAGGGTAACGAGCAGTACTTC. This sequence encodes CASSLLQGNEQYF.

CDR3 sequence: CASSPSSGENYEQYF. CDR3 sequence (DNA): TGTGCCAGCAGCCCATCGAGCGGGGAGAACTACGAGCAGTACTTC. The chain employs TRBV7-2 and TRBJ2-7; 7 bases align to TRBD2. In germline, CDR1 is SGHTA, CDR2 FQGNSA. Unmatched junction bases numbered 10, after V lost 5 bases and J lost 3 bases. The CDR3 extends over 15 amino acids.

This chain joins TRBV29-1 and TRBJ1-5; the match to TRBD1 covers 12 bases. Trimming removed 6 bases from V and 6 bases from J; junction bases left unmatched: 3. The CDR3 has 13 amino acids. Germline V gene sequence: CDR1 SQVTM, CDR2 ANQGSEA. The CDR3 reads CSVGTGGGQPQHF. CDR3 DNA: TGCAGCGTCGGGACAGGGGGCGGTCAGCCCCAGCATTTT.